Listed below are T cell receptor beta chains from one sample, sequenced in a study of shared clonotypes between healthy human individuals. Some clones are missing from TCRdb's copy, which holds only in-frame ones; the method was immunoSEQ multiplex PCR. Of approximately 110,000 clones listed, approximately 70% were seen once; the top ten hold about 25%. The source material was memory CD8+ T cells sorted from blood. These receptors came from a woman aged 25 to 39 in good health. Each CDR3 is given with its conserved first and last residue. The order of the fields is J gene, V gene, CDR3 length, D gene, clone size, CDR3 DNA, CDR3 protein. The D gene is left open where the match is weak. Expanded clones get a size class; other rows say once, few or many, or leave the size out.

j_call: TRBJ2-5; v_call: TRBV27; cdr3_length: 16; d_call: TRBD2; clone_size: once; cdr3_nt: TGTGCCAGCAGTGAGAAGACTAGCGGGAGTCGCGAGACCCAGTACTTC; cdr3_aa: CASSEKTSGSRETQYF
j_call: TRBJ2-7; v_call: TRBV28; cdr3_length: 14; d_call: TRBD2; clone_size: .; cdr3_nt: TGTGCCAGCAGTTTAACTAGCGCATCCTACGAGCAGTACTTC; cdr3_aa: CASSLTSASYEQYF
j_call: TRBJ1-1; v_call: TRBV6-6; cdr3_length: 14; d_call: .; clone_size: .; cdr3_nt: TGCGCCAGCAGTGATGACGGAATGAACACTGAAGCTTTCTTT; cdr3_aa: CASSDDGMNTEAFF
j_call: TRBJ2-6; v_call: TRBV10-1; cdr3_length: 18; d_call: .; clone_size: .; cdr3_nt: TGCGCCAGCAGTGTTTCCATGATCGCACAAAGTCGGGCCAACGTCCTGACTTTC; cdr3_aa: CASSVSMIAQSRANVLTF
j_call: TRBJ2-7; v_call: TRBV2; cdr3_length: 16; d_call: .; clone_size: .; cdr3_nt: TGTGCCAGCAGTGCCTATACAGGTTTTGGGATCTACGAGCAGTACTTC; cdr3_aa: CASSAYTGFGIYEQYF
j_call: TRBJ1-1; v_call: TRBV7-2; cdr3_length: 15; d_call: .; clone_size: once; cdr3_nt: TGTGCCAGCAGCTTAGCGTGGACGGTGAACACTGAAGCTTTCTTT; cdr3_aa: CASSLAWTVNTEAFF
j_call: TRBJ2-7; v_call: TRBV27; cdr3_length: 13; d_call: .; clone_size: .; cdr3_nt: TGTGCCAGCAGTTTCCACTCCTCCTACGAGCAGTACTTC; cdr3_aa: CASSFHSSYEQYF
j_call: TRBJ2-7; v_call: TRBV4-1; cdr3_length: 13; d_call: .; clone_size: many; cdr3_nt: TGCGCCAGCAGCCAAGGGACAAATTACGAGCAGTACTTC; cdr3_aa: CASSQGTNYEQYF
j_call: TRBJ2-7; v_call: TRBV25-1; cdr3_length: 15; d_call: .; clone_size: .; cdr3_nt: TGTGCCAGCAGTGCACACAGGGAGAGGTATGACGAGCAGTACTTC; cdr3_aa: CASSAHRERYDEQYF
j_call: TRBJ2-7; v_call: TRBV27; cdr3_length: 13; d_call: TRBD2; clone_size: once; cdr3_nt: TGTGCCAGCAGTTGGGCAGGGCGGGAGGAGCAGTACTTC; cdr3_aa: CASSWAGREEQYF
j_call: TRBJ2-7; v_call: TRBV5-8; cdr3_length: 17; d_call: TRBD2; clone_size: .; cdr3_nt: TGTGCCAGCAGCGGGCTAGCGGGTGTAGAATTAAGGTACGAGCAGTACTTC; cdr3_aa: CASSGLAGVELRYEQYF
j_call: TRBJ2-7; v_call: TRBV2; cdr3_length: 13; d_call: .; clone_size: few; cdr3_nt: TGTGCCAGCAGGGCAGCAGAGCCCTACGAGCAGTACTTC; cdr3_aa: CASRAAEPYEQYF
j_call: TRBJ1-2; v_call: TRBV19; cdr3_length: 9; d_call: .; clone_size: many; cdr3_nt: TGTGCCAGTAGTATTGGCTACACCTTC; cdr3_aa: CASSIGYTF
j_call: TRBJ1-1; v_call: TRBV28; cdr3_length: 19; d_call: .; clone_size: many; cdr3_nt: TGTGCCAGCAGACCGGGCCGTAAATTCCCTCCTCTGGGGAACACTGAAGCTTTCTTT; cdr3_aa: CASRPGRKFPPLGNTEAFF
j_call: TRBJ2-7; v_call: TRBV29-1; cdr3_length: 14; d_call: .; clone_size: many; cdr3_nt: TGCAGCGTTGAGGGAGCCAGCTCAGTCTACGAGCAGTACTTC; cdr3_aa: CSVEGASSVYEQYF
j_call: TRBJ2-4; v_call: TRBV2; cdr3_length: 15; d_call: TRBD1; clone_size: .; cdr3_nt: TGTGCCAGCAGTGGGAACAGGGGCATCAAAAACATTCAGTACTTC; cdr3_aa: CASSGNRGIKNIQYF
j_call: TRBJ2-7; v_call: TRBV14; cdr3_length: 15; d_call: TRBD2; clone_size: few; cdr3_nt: TGTGCCAGCAGCCAACTAGCGGGGGCAACCTACGAGCAGTACTTC; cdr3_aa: CASSQLAGATYEQYF
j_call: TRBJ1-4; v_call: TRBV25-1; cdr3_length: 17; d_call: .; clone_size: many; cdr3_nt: TGTGCCAGCAGTGAATATGGTACAGGAGCAACTAATGAAAAACTGTTTTTT; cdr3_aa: CASSEYGTGATNEKLFF
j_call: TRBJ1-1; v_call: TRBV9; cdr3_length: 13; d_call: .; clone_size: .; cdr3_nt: TGTGCCAGCAGCGCGAGTTGGGGGACTAAAGCTTTCTTT; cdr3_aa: CASSASWGTKAFF
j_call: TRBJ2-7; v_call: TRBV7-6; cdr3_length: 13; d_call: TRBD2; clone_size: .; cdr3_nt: TGTGCCAGCAGCTTCGGGACGGGGGGTGAGCAGTACTTC; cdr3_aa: CASSFGTGGEQYF
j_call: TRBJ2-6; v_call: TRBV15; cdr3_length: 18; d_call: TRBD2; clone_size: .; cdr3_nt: TGTGCCACCAGCAGAGATGGACTAGCGGGAGTTGGGGCCAACGTCCTGACTTTC; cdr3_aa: CATSRDGLAGVGANVLTF
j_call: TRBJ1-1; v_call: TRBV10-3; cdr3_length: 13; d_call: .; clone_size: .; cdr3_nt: TGTGCCATCAGTGAGCCCAGGAACACTGAAGCTTTCTTT; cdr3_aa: CAISEPRNTEAFF
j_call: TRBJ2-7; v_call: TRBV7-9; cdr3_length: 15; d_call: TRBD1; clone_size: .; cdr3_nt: TGTGCCAGCAGCTTAGCCCGGGACAGGGACTACGAGCAGTACTTC; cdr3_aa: CASSLARDRDYEQYF
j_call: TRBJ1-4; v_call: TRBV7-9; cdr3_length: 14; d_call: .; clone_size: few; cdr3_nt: TGTGCCAGCAGCTTAGCCAGGGGAGGCGAAAAACTGTTTTTT; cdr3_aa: CASSLARGGEKLFF
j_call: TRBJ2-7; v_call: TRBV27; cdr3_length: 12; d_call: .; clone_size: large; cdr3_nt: TGTGCCACCTTTACGAGCTCCTACGAGCAGTACTTC; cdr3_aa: CATFTSSYEQYF
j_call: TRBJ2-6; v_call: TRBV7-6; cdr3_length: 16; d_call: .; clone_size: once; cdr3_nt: TGTGCCAGCAGCCCGACTTCGGGATCCGGGGCCAACGTCCTGACTTTC; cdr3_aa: CASSPTSGSGANVLTF
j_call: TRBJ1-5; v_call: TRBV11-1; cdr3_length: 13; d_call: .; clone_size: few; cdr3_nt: TGTGCCAGCAGCTTAGCAGCCTATCAGCCCCAGCATTTT; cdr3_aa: CASSLAAYQPQHF
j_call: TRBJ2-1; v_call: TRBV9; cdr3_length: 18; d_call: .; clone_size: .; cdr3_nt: TGTGCCAGCAGCGTAGGGACGCGGGGGCGTTTGTCCTACAATGAGCAGTTCTTC; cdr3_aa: CASSVGTRGRLSYNEQFF
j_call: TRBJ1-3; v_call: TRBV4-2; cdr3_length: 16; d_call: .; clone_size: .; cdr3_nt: TGTGCCAGCAGCGAAGAAGGGGACCTCTCTGGAAACACCATATATTTT; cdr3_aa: CASSEEGDLSGNTIYF
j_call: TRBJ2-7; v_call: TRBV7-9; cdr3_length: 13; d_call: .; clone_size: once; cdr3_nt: TGTGCCAGCAGCTTAGATCCCTCCTACGAGCAGTACTTC; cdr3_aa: CASSLDPSYEQYF
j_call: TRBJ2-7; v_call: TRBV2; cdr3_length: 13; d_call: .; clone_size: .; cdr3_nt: TGTGCCAGCAGCGCAAGGGGTCCCTACGAGCAGTACTTC; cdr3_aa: CASSARGPYEQYF
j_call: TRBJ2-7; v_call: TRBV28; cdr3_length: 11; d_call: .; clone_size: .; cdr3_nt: TGTGCCACCTCAAGCTTCTACGAGCAGTACTTC; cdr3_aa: CATSSFYEQYF
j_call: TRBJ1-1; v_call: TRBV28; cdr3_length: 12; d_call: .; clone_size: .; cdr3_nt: TGTGCCAGCAGTTTACAGAACACTGAAGCTTTCTTT; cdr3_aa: CASSLQNTEAFF
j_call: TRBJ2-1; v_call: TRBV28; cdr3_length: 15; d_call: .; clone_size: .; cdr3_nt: TGTGCCAGCAGTTTACTAATCGGCTCCTACAATGAGCAGTTCTTC; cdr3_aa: CASSLLIGSYNEQFF
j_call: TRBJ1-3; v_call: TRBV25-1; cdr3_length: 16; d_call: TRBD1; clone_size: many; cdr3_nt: TGTGCCAGCAGTGAATCAAAGACAGGGTTTGGAAACACCATATATTTT; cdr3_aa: CASSESKTGFGNTIYF
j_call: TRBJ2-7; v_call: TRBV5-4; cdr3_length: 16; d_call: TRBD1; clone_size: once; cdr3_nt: TGTGCCAGCAGCCGGGGAACCGGGACAGGGTTCTACGAGCAGTACTTC; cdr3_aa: CASSRGTGTGFYEQYF
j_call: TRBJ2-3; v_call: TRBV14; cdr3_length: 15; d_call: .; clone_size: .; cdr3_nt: TGTGCCAGCAGCCAACCTAGCGGGACAGGTGGTACGCAGTATTTT; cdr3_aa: CASSQPSGTGGTQYF
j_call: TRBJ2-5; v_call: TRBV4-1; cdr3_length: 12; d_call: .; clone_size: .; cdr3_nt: TGCGCCAGCAGCCAAGATCGAGAGACCCAGTACTTC; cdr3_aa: CASSQDRETQYF
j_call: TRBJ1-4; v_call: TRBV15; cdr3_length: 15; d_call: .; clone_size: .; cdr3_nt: TGTGCCACCAGCAGAAAACCACTCGCTAATGAAAAACTGTTTTTT; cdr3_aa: CATSRKPLANEKLFF
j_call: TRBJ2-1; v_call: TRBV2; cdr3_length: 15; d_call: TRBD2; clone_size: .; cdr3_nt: TGTGCCAGCAGGAGACTAGCGGGGAGGTCCGTTGAGCAGTTCTTC; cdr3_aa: CASRRLAGRSVEQFF
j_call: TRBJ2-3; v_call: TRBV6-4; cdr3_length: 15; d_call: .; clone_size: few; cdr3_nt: TGTGCCAGCAGTGGCCGGGACGGAAGCACAGATACGCAGTATTTT; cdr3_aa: CASSGRDGSTDTQYF